The clone carrying this TCR beta chain was detected only once. The data belong to a study of early T cells in non-severe SARS-CoV-2 infection. TCRdb itself ran the 5' RACE reads through MiXCR, one entry per CDR3 protein. The table includes under 85,000 distinct CDR3 sequences, around 15% detected once. V was trimmed by 2 bases and J by 3 bases, leaving 10 bases between them. The CDR3 consists of 13 residues. CDR1 GTSNPN and CDR2 SVGIG come from the germline V gene (reference sequence). This sequence was found in an adult who was a healthcare worker with PCR-confirmed SARS-CoV-2 infection or an uninfected control (not recorded which). The chain joins TRBV30 to TRBJ1-1; weak D call: TRBD1 (5 bases). The sample in question was whole blood, obtained at baseline. Written as DNA, the CDR3 is TGTGCCTGGAGTCAAACAGGTTACACTGAAGCTTTCTTT. This sequence encodes CAWSQTGYTEAFF.